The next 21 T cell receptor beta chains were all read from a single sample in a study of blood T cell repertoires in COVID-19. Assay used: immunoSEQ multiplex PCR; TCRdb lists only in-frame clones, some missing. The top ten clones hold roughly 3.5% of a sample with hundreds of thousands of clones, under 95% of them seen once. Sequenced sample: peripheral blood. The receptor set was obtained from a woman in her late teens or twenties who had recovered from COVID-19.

CDR3 protein: CASSEYRVAGGPLHF. DNA of the CDR3: TGTGCCAGCAGTGAATATAGAGTCGCAGGGGGACCCCTCCACTTT. This chain uses TRBV25-1 with TRBJ1-6; 7 bases map to TRBD1. V shed 0 bases and J 12 bases; nucleotides not matched to a gene: 8. In germline, CDR1 is MGHDK, CDR2 SYGVNS. The CDR3 loop spans 15 amino acids.

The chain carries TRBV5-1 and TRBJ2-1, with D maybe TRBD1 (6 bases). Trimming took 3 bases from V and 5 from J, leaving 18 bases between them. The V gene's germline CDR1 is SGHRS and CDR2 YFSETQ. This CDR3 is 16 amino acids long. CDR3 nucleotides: TGCGCCAGCAGCTCTAATCCAATGACAGGTGACAATGAGCAGTTCTTC. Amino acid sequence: CASSSNPMTGDNEQFF.

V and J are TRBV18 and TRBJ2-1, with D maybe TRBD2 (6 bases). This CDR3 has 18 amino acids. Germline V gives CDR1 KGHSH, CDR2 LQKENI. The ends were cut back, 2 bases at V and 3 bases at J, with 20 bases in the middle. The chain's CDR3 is CASSPTGASLNNYNEQFF. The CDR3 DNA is TGTGCCAGCTCACCAACGGGAGCCTCACTCAATAACTACAATGAGCAGTTCTTC.

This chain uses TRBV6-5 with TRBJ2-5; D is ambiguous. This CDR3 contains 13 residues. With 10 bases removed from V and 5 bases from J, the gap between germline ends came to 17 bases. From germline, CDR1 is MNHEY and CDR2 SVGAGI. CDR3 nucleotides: TGTGCCACCAGGCGCAGTACCGGGGAGACCCAGTACTTC. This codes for CATRRSTGETQYF.

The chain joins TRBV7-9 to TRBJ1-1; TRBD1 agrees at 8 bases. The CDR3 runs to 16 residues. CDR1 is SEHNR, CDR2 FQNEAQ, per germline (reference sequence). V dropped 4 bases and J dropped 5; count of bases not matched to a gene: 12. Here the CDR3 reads CASSSRAGGGLTEAFF. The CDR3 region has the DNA TGTGCCAGCAGCTCAAGGGCAGGGGGCGGTTTGACTGAAGCTTTCTTT.

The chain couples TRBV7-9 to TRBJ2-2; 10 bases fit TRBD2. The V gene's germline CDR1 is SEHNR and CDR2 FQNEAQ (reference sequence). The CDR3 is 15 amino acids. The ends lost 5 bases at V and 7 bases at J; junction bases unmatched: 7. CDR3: CASSQSSGRVGELFF. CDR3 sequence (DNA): TGTGCCAGCAGCCAATCCAGCGGGAGGGTCGGGGAGCTGTTTTTT. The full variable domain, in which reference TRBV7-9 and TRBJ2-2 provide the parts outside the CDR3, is DTGVSQNPRHKITKRGQNVTFRCDPISEHNRLYWYRQTLGQGPEFLTYFQNEAQLEKSRLLSDRFSAERPKGSFSTLEIQRTEQGDSAMYLCASSQSSGRVGELFFGEGSRLTVL.

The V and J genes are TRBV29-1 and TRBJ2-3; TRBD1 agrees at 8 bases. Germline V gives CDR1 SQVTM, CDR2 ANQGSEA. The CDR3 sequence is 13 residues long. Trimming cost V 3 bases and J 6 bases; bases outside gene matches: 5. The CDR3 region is CSVDDRGGDTQYF. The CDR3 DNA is TGCAGCGTTGACGACAGGGGAGGCGATACGCAGTATTTT.

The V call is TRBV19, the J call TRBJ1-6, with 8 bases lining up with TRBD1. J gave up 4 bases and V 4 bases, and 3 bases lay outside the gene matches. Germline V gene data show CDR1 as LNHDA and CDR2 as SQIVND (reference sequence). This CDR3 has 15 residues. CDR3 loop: CASSTGTGYNSPLHF. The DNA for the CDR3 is TGTGCCAGTAGTACCGGGACAGGATATAATTCACCCCTCCACTTT.

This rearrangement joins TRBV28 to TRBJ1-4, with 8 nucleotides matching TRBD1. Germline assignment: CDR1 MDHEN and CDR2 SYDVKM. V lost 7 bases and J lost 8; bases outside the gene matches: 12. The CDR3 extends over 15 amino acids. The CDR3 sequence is CASTFLGRGLEKLFF. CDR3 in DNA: TGTGCCAGCACTTTTTTGGGCAGGGGGCTCGAAAAACTGTTTTTT. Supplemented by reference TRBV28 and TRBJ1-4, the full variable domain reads DVKVTQSSRYLVKRTGEKVFLECVQDMDHENMFWYRQDPGLGLRLIYFSYDVKMKEKGDIPEGYSVSREKKERFSLILESASTNQTSMYLCASTFLGRGLEKLFFGSGTQLSVL.

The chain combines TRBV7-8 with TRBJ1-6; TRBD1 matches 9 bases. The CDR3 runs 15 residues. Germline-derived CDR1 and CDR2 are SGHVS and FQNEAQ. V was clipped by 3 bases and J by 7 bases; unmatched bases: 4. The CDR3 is CASSFRDRDNSPLHF. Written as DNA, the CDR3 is TGTGCCAGCAGCTTTCGGGACAGGGACAATTCACCCCTCCACTTT.

CDR3 residues: CASSLRTGGGGETQYF. The CDR3 nucleotides read TGTGCCAGCAGCTTACGGACAGGGGGCGGTGGGGAGACCCAGTACTTC. The V gene is TRBV7-8, the J gene TRBJ2-5; 11 nucleotides agree with TRBD1. Germline V gives CDR1 SGHVS, CDR2 FQNEAQ. This CDR3 is built from 16 residues. V gave up 2 bases and J gave up 5 bases; unmatched junction bases: 7.

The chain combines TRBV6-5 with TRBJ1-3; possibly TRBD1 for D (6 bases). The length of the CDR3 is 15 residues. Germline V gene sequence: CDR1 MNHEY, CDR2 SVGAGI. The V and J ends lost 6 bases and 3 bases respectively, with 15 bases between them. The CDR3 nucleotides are TGTGCCAGCAGAACTGGGCCAGGGGTTGGAAACACCATATATTTT. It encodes CASRTGPGVGNTIYF.

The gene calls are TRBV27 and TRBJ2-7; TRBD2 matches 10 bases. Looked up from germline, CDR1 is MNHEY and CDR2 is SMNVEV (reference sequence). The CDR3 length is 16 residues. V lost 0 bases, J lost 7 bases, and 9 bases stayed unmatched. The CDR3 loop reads CASSLSASGGGEEQYV. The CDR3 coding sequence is TGTGCCAGCAGTTTATCGGCTAGCGGGGGAGGGGAAGAGCAGTACGTC.

CDR3 sequence reads: CASSMGLASSDTQYF. The CDR3 DNA reads as TGTGCCAGTAGTATGGGACTAGCGTCTTCAGATACGCAGTATTTT. The genes are TRBV19 and TRBJ2-3, with 10 bases fitting TRBD2. This CDR3 comprises 15 residues. CDR1 is LNHDA, CDR2 SQIVND, per germline (reference sequence). J gave up 4 bases and V 3 bases, and 4 bases lay outside the gene matches. The complete variable domain, with remaining parts taken from reference TRBV19 and TRBJ2-3, reads DGGITQSPKYLFRKEGQNVTLSCEQNLNHDAMYWYRQDPGQGLRLIYYSQIVNDFQKGDIAEGYSVSREKKESFPLTVTSAQKNPTAFYLCASSMGLASSDTQYFGPGTRLTVL.

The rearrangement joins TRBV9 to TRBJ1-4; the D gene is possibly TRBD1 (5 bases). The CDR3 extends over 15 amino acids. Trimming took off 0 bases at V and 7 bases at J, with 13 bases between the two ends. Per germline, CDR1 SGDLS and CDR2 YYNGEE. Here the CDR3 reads CASSVGWQGGEKLFF. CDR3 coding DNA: TGTGCCAGCAGCGTAGGCTGGCAGGGAGGTGAAAAACTGTTTTTT.

CDR3 DNA sequence: TGTGCCAGCAGTTCCGGACAGGCCGTGATCTCCCACACCTTC. As protein: CASSSGQAVISHTF. The rearrangement links TRBV6-5 to TRBJ1-2, with 7 positions matching TRBD1. Germline V gene sequence: CDR1 MNHEY, CDR2 SVGAGI. The ends lost 4 bases at V and 12 bases at J; junction bases unmatched: 14. There are 14 residues in the CDR3.

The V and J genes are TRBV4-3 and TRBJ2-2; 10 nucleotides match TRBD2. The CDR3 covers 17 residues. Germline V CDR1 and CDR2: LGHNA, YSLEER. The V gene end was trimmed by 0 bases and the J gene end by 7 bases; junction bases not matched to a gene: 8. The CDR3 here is CASSQDGLAGVHGELFF. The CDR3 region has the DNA TGCGCCAGCAGCCAAGATGGGCTAGCGGGAGTTCACGGGGAGCTGTTTTTT.

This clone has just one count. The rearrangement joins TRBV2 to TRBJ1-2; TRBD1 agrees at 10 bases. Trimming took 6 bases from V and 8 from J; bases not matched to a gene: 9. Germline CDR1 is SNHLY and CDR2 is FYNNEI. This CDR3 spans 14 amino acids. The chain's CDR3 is CASSIRQGAGGYTF. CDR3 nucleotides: TGTGCCAGCAGCATTCGACAGGGGGCTGGGGGCTACACCTTC. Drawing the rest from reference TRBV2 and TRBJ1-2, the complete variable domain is EPEVTQTPSHQVTQMGQEVILRCVPISNHLYFYWYRQILGQKVEFLVSFYNNEISEKSEIFDDQFSVERPDGSNFTLKIRSTKLEDSAMYFCASSIRQGAGGYTFGSGTRLTVV.

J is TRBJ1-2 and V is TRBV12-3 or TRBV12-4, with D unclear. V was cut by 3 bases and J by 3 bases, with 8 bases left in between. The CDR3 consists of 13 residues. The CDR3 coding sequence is TGTGCCAGCAGTTTGGGCTCATACTATGGCTACACCTTC. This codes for CASSLGSYYGYTF.

The DNA for the CDR3 is TGTGCCAGCTCCCCGCGGACTAGCGGGAGTGTCGCAGATACGCAGTATTTT. Protein sequence: CASSPRTSGSVADTQYF. V gene TRBV18 combines with J gene TRBJ2-3; 13 nucleotides match TRBD2. The CDR3 length is 17 residues. The V segment lost 6 bases and the J segment 4 bases; nucleotides outside the gene matches: 10. Germline V gene data show CDR1 as KGHSH and CDR2 as LQKENI. The whole variable domain, remainder taken from reference TRBV18 and TRBJ2-3, is NAGVMQNPRHLVRRRGQEARLRCSPMKGHSHVYWYRQLPEEGLKFMVYLQKENIIDESGMPKERFSAEFPKEGPSILRIQQVVRGDSAAYFCASSPRTSGSVADTQYFGPGTRLTVL.

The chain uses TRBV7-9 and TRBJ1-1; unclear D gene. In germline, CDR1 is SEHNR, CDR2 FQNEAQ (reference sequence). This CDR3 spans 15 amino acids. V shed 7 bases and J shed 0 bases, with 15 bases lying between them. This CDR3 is CASKEARKMNTEAFF. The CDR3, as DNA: TGTGCCAGCAAGGAGGCGCGGAAAATGAACACTGAAGCTTTCTTT.